Shown below are 20 T cell receptor beta chains from a single sample sequenced in a study of cytomegalovirus exposure and HLA in healthy donors. PCR primers comprised 60 Vbeta and 13 Jbeta primers. Some clones are missing from TCRdb's copy, which holds only in-frame ones; the method was immunoSEQ multiplex PCR. Of around 100,000 clones in the sample, 65% to 75% are singletons; the top ten hold 4.2%. Sequencing input: PBMCs. These TCRs come from a woman between 40 and 50 years old in good health and CMV-seropositive.

Concerning this clone: Mismatch with germline at one junction end may stem from a read error. The CDR3 loop reads CASLGLAGGTYTPYF. The CDR3 DNA is TGTGCCAGCCTGGGACTAGCGGGAGGTACTTATACGCCGTATTTT. The chain links TRBV27 to TRBJ2-3, with 15 bases aligning to TRBD2. The CDR3 is 15 amino acids. Germline CDR1 MNHEY, CDR2 SMNVEV (reference sequence).

On this clone: Distinct nucleotide sequences in the sample also encode this CDR3. The chain recombines TRBV9 with TRBJ2-1; TRBD2 matches 11 bases. In germline, CDR1 is SGDLS, CDR2 YYNGEE. Trimming at V came to 4 bases and at J to 8 bases, leaving 8 bases not matched to a gene. CDR3 length equals 15 residues. DNA of the CDR3: TGTGCCAGCAGCACAACTAGCGGGAGAATGGATGAGCAGTTCTTC. Translation: CASSTTSGRMDEQFF.

The CDR3 nucleotides read TGTGCCAGTAGGTCTACCGGGACAGGGACCTATGGCTACACCTTC. This sequence encodes CASRSTGTGTYGYTF. The V call is TRBV19, the J call TRBJ1-2; TRBD1 matches 9 bases. In germline, CDR1 is LNHDA, CDR2 SQIVND (reference sequence). Trimming cost V 6 bases and J 4 bases; bases outside gene matches: 9. The CDR3 is 15 residues long.

This sequence joins TRBV7-9 and TRBJ2-3; D might be TRBD2 (6 bases). There are 16 residues in the CDR3. The V and J ends lost 5 bases and 2 bases respectively, with 17 bases between them. CDR1 is SEHNR and CDR2 is FQNEAQ in the germline V gene (reference sequence). For the CDR3, the DNA is TGTGCCAGCAGCCCGAAAGGAGGGCAACTCACAGATACGCAGTATTTT. Protein sequence: CASSPKGGQLTDTQYF.

The CDR3 sequence is CASSLAPGDPFGYTF. CDR3 DNA sequence: TGCGCCAGCAGCTTGGCTCCAGGGGACCCTTTTGGCTACACCTTC. The chain joins TRBV5-1 to TRBJ1-2; tentatively, D is TRBD1 (6 bases). The CDR3 spans 15 residues. V was trimmed by 0 bases and J by 7 bases, leaving 16 bases between them. Germline loops: CDR1 SGHRS, CDR2 YFSETQ. Together with reference TRBV5-1 and TRBJ1-2, the CDR3 gives the full variable domain: KAGVTQTPRYLIKTRGQQVTLSCSPISGHRSVSWYQQTPGQGLQFLFEYFSETQRNKGNFPGRFSGRQFSNSRSEMNVSTLELGDSALYLCASSLAPGDPFGYTFGSGTRLTVV.

This clone was seen a handful of times. The rearrangement joins TRBV7-2 to TRBJ2-5; TRBD2 aligns across 9 bases. V shed 1 base, J shed 4 bases, and the junction held 4 bases outside the gene matches. Germline CDR1 SGHTA, CDR2 FQGNSA. The CDR3 loop spans 15 amino acids. Written as DNA, the CDR3 is TGTGCCAGCAGCTTAGGGTCTAGCGGGGCAGAGACCCAGTACTTC. Translating it yields CASSLGSSGAETQYF.

The chain has TRBV4-1 and TRBJ1-5; possibly TRBD1 for D (6 bases). CDR3 size: 16 residues. The V end lost 1 base, the J end lost 0 bases, and 10 bases lay between the germline ends. Germline CDR1 reads MGHRA; CDR2 reads YSYEKL. The DNA for the CDR3 is TGCGCCAGCAGCCAAGGGACAGCAAATAGCAATCAGCCCCAGCATTTT. This gives the protein CASSQGTANSNQPQHF.

The V call is TRBV19, the J call TRBJ2-7, with 10 nucleotides matching TRBD2. The CDR3 loop spans 15 amino acids. V trimming: 2 bases; J trimming: 4 bases; junction bases outside the gene matches: 5. Germline-derived CDR1 and CDR2 are LNHDA and SQIVND (reference sequence). The CDR3 DNA follows: TGTGCCAGTAGTATAATTCTAGCGGGAGAATACGAGCAGTACTTC. This encodes CASSIILAGEYEQYF.

This clone has a single count. The rearrangement links TRBV7-3 to TRBJ2-6; tentative D call: TRBD1 (5 bases). The germline V gene encodes CDR1 SGHTA and CDR2 FQGTGA. The CDR3 covers 18 residues. V was trimmed by 1 base and J by 0 bases, leaving 13 bases between them. The CDR3 sequence: CASSLNAGFPSGANVLTF. In nucleotides, the CDR3 is TGTGCCAGCAGCTTAAACGCAGGGTTTCCCTCTGGGGCCAACGTCCTGACTTTC.

The chain couples TRBV11-3 to TRBJ2-7, with D maybe TRBD2 (7 bases). The V end was cut by 4 bases, the J end by 4 bases, with 20 bases between. The CDR3 totals 16 residues. Per the germline V gene, CDR1 is SGHNT and CDR2 is YENEEA. The chain's CDR3 is CASSSPPGASGYEQYF. CDR3 nucleotide sequence: TGTGCCAGCAGCTCTCCGCCAGGGGCTAGCGGATACGAGCAGTACTTC.

This clone is a singleton in its sample. J is TRBJ2-7 and V is TRBV4-2; possibly TRBD2 for D (6 bases). V dropped 2 bases and J dropped 1 base, with 21 bases sitting between them. Germline V lookup: CDR1 LGHNA, CDR2 YNFKEQ. The CDR3 sequence is 18 residues long. This CDR3 is CASSQQGRGGARSYEQYF. CDR3 DNA: TGTGCCAGCAGCCAACAAGGTAGAGGCGGGGCTCGATCCTACGAGCAGTACTTC.

As concerns this clone: Other nucleotide sequences in the sample specify the same CDR3. The CDR3 reads CASSSTGSTDTQYF. For the CDR3, the DNA is TGCGCCAGCAGCTCGACAGGTAGCACAGATACGCAGTATTTT. The V call is TRBV5-1, the J call TRBJ2-3; possible D gene TRBD1, 6 bases. V was trimmed by 3 bases and J by 0 bases, leaving 8 bases between them. Germline V gene lookup returns CDR1 SGHRS and CDR2 YFSETQ. This CDR3 spans 14 amino acids.

This sequence joins TRBV27 and TRBJ2-3, with D possibly being TRBD1 (5 bases). Germline assignment: CDR1 MNHEY and CDR2 SMNVEV (reference sequence). Trimming cost V 6 bases and J 2 bases, with 15 bases left between them. CDR3 length equals 15 residues. Here the CDR3 reads CASSPAQGNTDTQYF. The CDR3 bases are TGTGCCAGCAGCCCCGCTCAGGGAAACACAGATACGCAGTATTTT.

The chain couples TRBV7-9 to TRBJ2-3; D unresolved. The CDR3 is made up of 15 amino acids. CDR1 SEHNR and CDR2 FQNEAQ come from the germline V gene (reference sequence). Trimming shortened V by 3 bases and J by 3 bases, and 13 bases separated the two germline ends. The CDR3 region has the DNA TGTGCCAGCAGCTTGGCGATACTAAGGACAGATACGCAGTATTTT. Translating it yields CASSLAILRTDTQYF.

This clone was observed a few times. The chain employs TRBV19 and TRBJ2-7; TRBD2 aligns across 7 bases. The CDR3 totals 15 residues. CDR1 and CDR2 from the germline V gene are LNHDA and SQIVND (reference sequence). The V and J ends lost 6 bases and 0 bases, in that order; junction bases with no gene match: 8. The chain's CDR3 is CASRRAGALSYEQYF. The CDR3 coding sequence is TGTGCCAGTAGGAGGGCGGGAGCTCTCTCCTACGAGCAGTACTTC.

The J gene is TRBJ2-2, the V gene TRBV2; D uncertain. V was trimmed by 7 bases and J by 1 base, leaving 7 bases between them. Per the germline V gene, CDR1 is SNHLY and CDR2 is FYNNEI. The CDR3 is 13 amino acids. The CDR3 bases are TGTGCCAGCATAGCCGGGAACACCGGGGAGCTGTTTTTT. Translated: CASIAGNTGELFF.

V usage is TRBV25-1 and J usage is TRBJ1-5; D possibly corresponds to TRBD1 (5 bases). This CDR3 has 14 amino acids. CDR1 MGHDK and CDR2 SYGVNS come from the germline V gene. V dropped 10 bases and J dropped 0 bases, with 13 bases sitting between them. The CDR3 is CANRSENSNQPQHF. For the CDR3, the DNA is TGTGCCAACAGGTCAGAAAATAGCAATCAGCCCCAGCATTTT.

This chain connects TRBV10-3 to TRBJ2-4, with a tentative D call TRBD2 (6 bases). Between the trimmed V and J ends, which lost 0 bases and 7 bases, there was a span of 19 bases. The CDR3 has 17 amino acids. Per the germline V gene, CDR1 is ENHRY and CDR2 is SYGVKD. The CDR3 DNA is TGTGCCATCAGTGAGTCGGGCGGGGCCGCCCTATTTAACATTCAGTACTTC. Translation: CAISESGGAALFNIQYF.

The J gene is TRBJ1-4, the V gene TRBV18; 9 bases map to TRBD1. The germline CDR1 and CDR2 sequences are KGHSH and LQKENI. This CDR3 contains 17 residues. V lost 3 bases and J lost 1; bases outside the gene matches: 6. The CDR3 loop reads CASSPRQGVKTNEKLFF. As DNA, the CDR3 is TGTGCCAGCTCACCCCGACAGGGGGTCAAAACTAATGAAAAACTGTTTTTT.

The table lists this clone with a count of one. This rearrangement joins TRBV12-2 to TRBJ2-3; the table's D call, TRBD2, was not checked against the DNA. TRBV12-2 is tagged as a pseudogene. This CDR3 is built from 15 residues. The CDR3 sequence is CASRLVLAGADTQYF. For the CDR3, the DNA is TGTGCAAGTCGCTTAGTTCTAGCGGGAGCAGATACGCAGTATTTT.